These T cell receptor beta chains were read from a single sample in a study of T cells in Graves' hyperthyroidism and ophthalmopathy. One entry per CDR3 protein results from TCRdb running MiXCR on the multiplex PCR reads. The sample records approximately 530,000 distinct CDR3 sequences, 20% being singletons. Sequences were obtained from blood. These receptors came from a man in his forties or fifties with Graves' ophthalmopathy. Each CDR3 is given with its conserved first and last residue. The D gene is left open where the match is weak. The size entry is marked missing in some rows and otherwise reads once, few, many or a size class.

CDR3: CASSLLKGDPQHF
DNA: TGTGCCAGCAGTCTCCTCAAAGGGGATCCCCAGCATTTT
D: NA
V: TRBV28
J: TRBJ1-5
size: few

CDR3: CSVEATDTGRLF
DNA: TGCAGCGTTGAAGCTACTGATACAGGGCGTCTCTTT
D: NA
V: TRBV29-1
J: TRBJ1-1
size: NA

CDR3: CASSLPTGAGNTIYF
DNA: TGTGCCAGCAGCTTACCGACAGGCGCTGGAAACACCATATATTTT
D: NA
V: TRBV6-1
J: TRBJ1-3
size: few

CDR3: CSVGRTENTEAFF
DNA: TGCAGCGTTGGGAGGACTGAGAACACTGAAGCTTTCTTT
D: NA
V: TRBV29-1
J: TRBJ1-1
size: NA

CDR3: CAISDSYGYTF
DNA: TGTGCCATCTCCGATAGCTATGGCTACACCTTC
D: NA
V: TRBV10-3
J: TRBJ1-2
size: NA

CDR3: CASSPSGHGNQPQHF
DNA: TGTGCCAGCTCACCATCGGGACACGGCAATCAGCCCCAGCATTTT
D: NA
V: TRBV18
J: TRBJ1-5
size: few

CDR3: CASSLAPVRSEQFF
DNA: TGTGCCAGCAGCTTAGCCCCGGTACGCAGTGAGCAGTTCTTC
D: NA
V: TRBV7-9
J: TRBJ2-1
size: NA

CDR3: CASTTAETGSNSPLHF
DNA: TGTGCCAGCACCACCGCCGAGACAGGCTCTAATTCACCCCTCCACTTT
D: NA
V: TRBV13
J: TRBJ1-6
size: NA

CDR3: CASSLMGQFSGANVLTF
DNA: TGTGCCAGCAGCTTAATGGGGCAGTTCTCTGGGGCCAACGTCCTGACTTTC
D: NA
V: TRBV7-3
J: TRBJ2-6
size: few

CDR3: CASRPAVAYNEQFF
DNA: TGTGCCAGCAGGCCAGCGGTTGCCTACAATGAGCAGTTCTTC
D: NA
V: TRBV6-1
J: TRBJ2-1
size: few

CDR3: CASSSGSGMSSYEQYF
DNA: TGTGCCAGCAGCTCGGGTAGCGGGATGAGCTCCTACGAGCAGTACTTC
D: TRBD2
V: TRBV7-2
J: TRBJ2-7
size: NA

CDR3: CASSPDRGQATQYF
DNA: TGTGCCAGCAGCCCCGACAGGGGGCAGGCGACCCAGTACTTC
D: TRBD1
V: TRBV7-2
J: TRBJ2-5
size: NA

CDR3: CASSEGHTYGYTF
DNA: TGTGCCAGCAGCGAGGGACACACCTATGGCTACACCTTC
D: NA
V: TRBV9
J: TRBJ1-2
size: many

CDR3: CAISESSYNSPLHF
DNA: TGTGCCATCAGTGAGAGCTCCTATAATTCACCCCTCCACTTT
D: NA
V: TRBV10-3
J: TRBJ1-6
size: few

CDR3: CASSPRLQGALAEAFF
DNA: TGTGCCAGCAGCCCGAGGCTACAGGGGGCTCTGGCTGAAGCTTTCTTT
D: TRBD1
V: TRBV5-6
J: TRBJ1-1
size: many

CDR3: CASSLMWTNSYEQYF
DNA: TGTGCCAGCAGCTTAATGTGGACTAACTCCTACGAGCAGTACTTC
D: NA
V: TRBV7-3
J: TRBJ2-7
size: NA

CDR3: CASSSSPGRNEQFF
DNA: TGTGCCAGCAGCTCTTCGCCAGGGCGCAATGAGCAGTTCTTC
D: NA
V: TRBV5-4
J: TRBJ2-1
size: few

CDR3: CASSYGGTSGSRETQYF
DNA: TGTGCCAGCAGTTACGGGGGGACTAGCGGGTCGCGGGAGACCCAGTACTTC
D: TRBD2
V: TRBV6-5
J: TRBJ2-5
size: NA

CDR3: CASSVVDSHTEAFF
DNA: TGTGCCAGCAGCGTAGTCGACAGTCACACTGAAGCTTTCTTT
D: NA
V: TRBV9
J: TRBJ1-1
size: many

CDR3: CSAPTRGTMNTEAFF
DNA: TGCAGTGCTCCGACCAGGGGGACCATGAACACTGAAGCTTTCTTT
D: TRBD1
V: TRBV20-1
J: TRBJ1-1
size: few

CDR3: CASSPPQSRAYEQYF
DNA: TGTGCCAGCAGCCCCCCTCAATCCCGCGCCTACGAGCAGTACTTC
D: NA
V: TRBV7-9
J: TRBJ2-7
size: many

CDR3: CASSLSGQGARAFF
DNA: TGTGCCAGCTCCCTATCTGGACAGGGGGCGCGCGCTTTCTTT
D: TRBD1
V: TRBV18
J: TRBJ1-1
size: many

CDR3: CASSWRQGEGNEQFF
DNA: TGTGCCAGCAGTTGGCGACAGGGTGAGGGGAATGAGCAGTTCTTC
D: TRBD1
V: TRBV7-9
J: TRBJ2-1
size: many

CDR3: CASSRAGFNTGELFF
DNA: TGTGCCAGCAGCCGGGCAGGGTTTAACACCGGGGAGCTGTTTTTT
D: NA
V: TRBV3-1
J: TRBJ2-2
size: few

CDR3: CATSDPRRTANTGELFF
DNA: TGTGCCACCAGTGACCCTCGCCGGACAGCGAACACCGGGGAGCTGTTTTTT
D: NA
V: TRBV24-1
J: TRBJ2-2
size: few

CDR3: CAWNGWGGQSNSPLHF
DNA: TGTGCCTGGAACGGATGGGGGGGACAGAGTAATTCACCCCTCCACTTT
D: TRBD1
V: TRBV30
J: TRBJ1-6
size: few

CDR3: CSASQLGGGENIQYF
DNA: TGCAGTGCTAGTCAGCTGGGAGGGGGGGAAAACATTCAGTACTTC
D: NA
V: TRBV20-1
J: TRBJ2-4
size: many

CDR3: CASSPTIGARAGGETQYF
DNA: TGTGCCAGCAGCCCTACTATCGGGGCTCGGGCAGGAGGAGAGACCCAGTACTTC
D: NA
V: TRBV5-4
J: TRBJ2-5
size: NA

CDR3: CASSPRRGGNTEAFF
DNA: TGTGCCAGCAGCCCCCGCCGGGGGGGGAACACTGAAGCTTTCTTT
D: NA
V: TRBV11-3
J: TRBJ1-1
size: few

CDR3: CASSFRRERTYEQYF
DNA: TGTGCCAGCAGTTTTAGGCGGGAGAGGACCTACGAGCAGTACTTC
D: TRBD2
V: TRBV12-3/TRBV12-4
J: TRBJ2-7
size: many

CDR3: CASSSGIAGVYEQYF
DNA: TGTGCCAGCAGCTCCGGGATAGCGGGAGTATACGAGCAGTACTTC
D: TRBD2
V: TRBV7-2
J: TRBJ2-7
size: many

CDR3: CASSSPSSGQVPYEQYF
DNA: TGTGCCAGCAGTTCGCCTTCATCGGGACAGGTGCCCTACGAGCAGTACTTC
D: TRBD1
V: TRBV28
J: TRBJ2-7
size: few

CDR3: CSARDLREGNEKLFF
DNA: TGCAGTGCTAGAGATCTCAGGGAGGGGAATGAAAAACTGTTTTTT
D: NA
V: TRBV20-1
J: TRBJ1-4
size: few

CDR3: CASSMERSLTDTQYF
DNA: TGTGCCAGTAGTATGGAGCGGAGCCTCACAGATACGCAGTATTTT
D: NA
V: TRBV19
J: TRBJ2-3
size: few

CDR3: CSAQGLAGGGTQYF
DNA: TGCAGCGCCCAGGGACTAGCGGGAGGAGGTACGCAGTATTTT
D: TRBD2
V: TRBV29-1
J: TRBJ2-3
size: few

CDR3: CASSLTSGRVTDTQYF
DNA: TGTGCCAGCAGCTTGACTAGCGGGAGGGTCACAGATACGCAGTATTTT
D: TRBD2
V: TRBV5-4
J: TRBJ2-3
size: NA

CDR3: CASHGGSNYGYTF
DNA: TGTGCCTCCCACGGCGGAAGTAACTATGGCTACACCTTC
D: NA
V: TRBV28
J: TRBJ1-2
size: many

CDR3: CSARSGGASETQYF
DNA: TGCAGTGCCAGGAGCGGGGGGGCTTCAGAGACCCAGTACTTC
D: TRBD2
V: TRBV20-1
J: TRBJ2-5
size: NA

CDR3: CASSLRTGFRYGYTF
DNA: TGCGCCAGCAGCTTGAGGACAGGGTTTCGATATGGCTACACCTTC
D: TRBD1
V: TRBV5-1
J: TRBJ1-2
size: few

CDR3: CASADGARNSPLHF
DNA: TGTGCCAGCGCCGATGGGGCCAGAAATTCACCCCTCCACTTT
D: NA
V: TRBV11-1
J: TRBJ1-6
size: few

CDR3: CASSAWTSGSVTQYF
DNA: TGTGCCAGCAGCGCCTGGACTAGCGGGAGTGTTACGCAGTATTTT
D: TRBD2
V: TRBV7-2
J: TRBJ2-3
size: many

CDR3: CASGLAGHEQYF
DNA: TGCGCCAGCGGATTGGCAGGGCACGAGCAGTACTTC
D: NA
V: TRBV5-1
J: TRBJ2-7
size: few

CDR3: CASSPTGYETQYF
DNA: TGTGCCAGCAGCCCCACAGGATATGAGACCCAGTACTTC
D: NA
V: TRBV7-9
J: TRBJ2-5
size: many

CDR3: CASSSIGLAGTNEQFF
DNA: TGTGCCAGCAGTTCAATTGGACTAGCGGGAACCAATGAGCAGTTCTTC
D: TRBD2
V: TRBV12-3/TRBV12-4
J: TRBJ2-1
size: NA

CDR3: CASSLERTAHEQYF
DNA: TGTGCCAGCAGCTTAGAAAGGACAGCTCACGAGCAGTACTTC
D: NA
V: TRBV7-2
J: TRBJ2-7
size: many

CDR3: CASSVLPPATDTQYF
DNA: TGTGCCAGCAGTGTGCTCCCACCAGCCACAGATACGCAGTATTTT
D: NA
V: TRBV2
J: TRBJ2-3
size: many

CDR3: CSVGPQMRDTEAFF
DNA: TGCAGCGTCGGCCCCCAGATGCGGGACACTGAAGCTTTCTTT
D: NA
V: TRBV29-1
J: TRBJ1-1
size: NA

CDR3: CASTTSVSSYNEQFF
DNA: TGTGCCAGCACCACTAGCGTAAGCTCCTACAATGAGCAGTTCTTC
D: TRBD2
V: TRBV12-3/TRBV12-4
J: TRBJ2-1
size: NA

CDR3: CASSQDVAGTSYEQYF
DNA: TGTGCCAGCAGCCAAGATGTAGCGGGGACCTCCTACGAGCAGTACTTC
D: TRBD2
V: TRBV4-2
J: TRBJ2-7
size: NA

CDR3: CASSAQQFF
DNA: TGTGCCAGCAGTGCCCAGCAGTTCTTC
D: NA
V: TRBV2
J: TRBJ2-1
size: many

CDR3: CAFKESPGANVEQYF
DNA: TGTGCCTTCAAGGAGTCACCAGGGGCTAATGTCGAGCAGTACTTC
D: NA
V: TRBV2
J: TRBJ2-7
size: NA

CDR3: CSASPMNTQYF
DNA: TGCAGTGCTAGCCCCATGAATACGCAGTATTTT
D: NA
V: TRBV20-1
J: TRBJ2-3
size: NA

CDR3: CASSELAGGSRTGELFF
DNA: TGTGCCAGCAGTGAACTAGCGGGAGGATCGCGGACCGGGGAGCTGTTTTTT
D: TRBD2
V: TRBV6-1
J: TRBJ2-2
size: NA

CDR3: CASSLSRGLLNEQFF
DNA: TGTGCCAGCAGTTTATCGAGGGGACTACTCAATGAGCAGTTCTTC
D: TRBD2
V: TRBV27
J: TRBJ2-1
size: many

CDR3: CASSPRTGPDEQFF
DNA: TGTGCCAGCAGCCCGAGGACAGGCCCCGATGAGCAGTTCTTC
D: TRBD1
V: TRBV3-1
J: TRBJ2-1
size: many

CDR3: CASSPRIYNEQFF
DNA: TGTGCCAGCAGCCCCCGGATCTACAATGAGCAGTTCTTC
D: NA
V: TRBV9
J: TRBJ2-1
size: once

CDR3: CATAGGGGDEKLFF
DNA: TGTGCCACCGCGGGGGGGGGAGGAGATGAAAAACTGTTTTTT
D: NA
V: TRBV15
J: TRBJ1-4
size: NA

CDR3: CASSLILGTTEAFF
DNA: TGTGCCAGCAGCTTAATATTAGGGACCACTGAAGCTTTCTTT
D: NA
V: TRBV7-3
J: TRBJ1-1
size: once

CDR3: CASSPNSGANVLTF
DNA: TGTGCCAGCAGCCCGAACTCTGGGGCCAACGTCCTGACTTTC
D: NA
V: TRBV11-2
J: TRBJ2-6
size: few

CDR3: CSVGGNTGELFF
DNA: TGCAGCGTTGGGGGAAACACCGGGGAGCTGTTTTTT
D: NA
V: TRBV29-1
J: TRBJ2-2
size: NA